The TCR beta chain under discussion was sequenced for a study of lymphopenia after photon versus proton radiotherapy. Trimming stripped 3 bases from V and 0 bases from J, with 12 bases between. The germline CDR1 and CDR2 sequences are SGHKS and YYEKEE (reference sequence). This CDR3 spans 16 amino acids. The count of this clone is one. Its antigen is unknown. The assay was immunoSEQ multiplex PCR, and TCRdb's table has in-frame clones only and misses some. This sample has 40,000 or so clones, with about 85% found just once. Study results and limitations: In patients who died, overall survival fell as post-nadir TCR diversity dropped more. Relative stability marked proton patients; photon patients lost diversity and naive cells. After the lymphocyte nadir, photon-treated repertoires showed oligoclonal expansion, especially of CD8+ Temra cells. Survival link was tested only in deceased patients; proton benefit remains a possibility.

The source is a man aged 40-49 years with gastric cancer. V usage is TRBV5-5 and J usage is TRBJ1-4; a weak D match, TRBD1 (5 bases). The sequences come from peripheral blood, collected from a patient treated with photon-based radiotherapy. This CDR3 reads CASSWGRATTNEKLFF. The CDR3 DNA reads TGTGCCAGCAGCTGGGGCAGGGCCACAACTAATGAAAAACTGTTTTTT.